The rows below give T cell receptor beta chains drawn from one sample of a study of shared clonotypes between healthy human individuals. Produced via immunoSEQ multiplex PCR; TCRdb's table is partial and in-frame only. The sample lists over 850,000 clones; about four fifths were seen once. Sequencing was done on a sample of memory CD4+ T cells from PBMCs. The origin of the receptors is a man younger than 35 in good health. Some clones in this sample may be carry-over from other donors' samples. Each CDR3 is given with its conserved first and last residue. Each record gives: V gene, CDR3 length, D gene, J gene, clone size, CDR3 protein, CDR3 DNA. The D gene is left open where the match is weak. Rows may omit the clone size; those that give it use once, few, many or a size class.

v_call: TRBV4-3; cdr3_length: 15; d_call: TRBD2; j_call: TRBJ2-7; clone_size: few; cdr3_aa: CASSQSTSGFYEQYF; cdr3_nt: TGCGCCAGCAGCCAGTCGACTAGCGGGTTCTACGAGCAGTACTTC
v_call: TRBV11-2; cdr3_length: 16; d_call: TRBD1; j_call: TRBJ1-1; clone_size: few; cdr3_aa: CASSLAPLTGGAGAFF; cdr3_nt: TGTGCCAGCAGCTTAGCCCCTCTTACAGGGGGCGCAGGAGCTTTCTTT
v_call: TRBV9; cdr3_length: 14; d_call: .; j_call: TRBJ2-5; clone_size: .; cdr3_aa: CASSVGLLGETQYF; cdr3_nt: TGTGCCAGCAGCGTAGGGTTATTAGGGGAGACCCAGTACTTC
v_call: TRBV5-1; cdr3_length: 16; d_call: .; j_call: TRBJ2-5; clone_size: .; cdr3_aa: CASSFGGAYIQETQYF; cdr3_nt: TGCGCCAGCAGCTTCGGGGGTGCGTATATCCAAGAGACCCAGTACTTC
v_call: TRBV19; cdr3_length: 13; d_call: .; j_call: TRBJ2-5; clone_size: .; cdr3_aa: CASSLRVQETQYF; cdr3_nt: TGTGCCAGTAGCCTGAGGGTGCAAGAGACCCAGTACTTC
v_call: TRBV2; cdr3_length: 12; d_call: .; j_call: TRBJ2-7; clone_size: .; cdr3_aa: CASSGYGDEQYF; cdr3_nt: TGTGCCAGCAGTGGTTATGGGGACGAGCAGTACTTC
v_call: TRBV28; cdr3_length: 15; d_call: .; j_call: TRBJ2-1; clone_size: .; cdr3_aa: CASSQFRTGPPEQFF; cdr3_nt: TGTGCCAGCAGCCAGTTCCGGACGGGGCCCCCTGAGCAGTTCTTC
v_call: TRBV27; cdr3_length: 15; d_call: TRBD1; j_call: TRBJ2-2; clone_size: few; cdr3_aa: CASSSWTGNTGELFF; cdr3_nt: TGTGCCAGCAGTTCGTGGACAGGGAACACCGGGGAGCTGTTTTTT
v_call: TRBV29-1; cdr3_length: 14; d_call: .; j_call: TRBJ1-1; clone_size: .; cdr3_aa: CSVEVGITATEAFF; cdr3_nt: TGCAGCGTTGAAGTGGGCATTACGGCCACTGAAGCTTTCTTT
v_call: TRBV5-4; cdr3_length: 15; d_call: TRBD1; j_call: TRBJ1-2; clone_size: many; cdr3_aa: CASTPGTGGNYGYTF; cdr3_nt: TGTGCCAGCACACCCGGGACAGGGGGCAACTATGGCTACACCTTC
v_call: TRBV5-1; cdr3_length: 15; d_call: .; j_call: TRBJ2-3; clone_size: .; cdr3_aa: CASSLAVSSTGTQYF; cdr3_nt: TGCGCCAGCAGCTTGGCCGTGTCTAGCACAGGTACGCAGTATTTT
v_call: TRBV11-1; cdr3_length: 14; d_call: .; j_call: TRBJ2-5; clone_size: .; cdr3_aa: CASSLEDWRQTQYF; cdr3_nt: TGTGCCAGCAGCTTAGAGGACTGGAGGCAGACCCAGTACTTC
v_call: TRBV9; cdr3_length: 15; d_call: .; j_call: TRBJ2-3; clone_size: .; cdr3_aa: CASSVTLQGTDTQYF; cdr3_nt: TGTGCCAGCAGCGTTACCCTCCAGGGCACAGATACGCAGTATTTT
v_call: TRBV12-5; cdr3_length: 15; d_call: TRBD1; j_call: TRBJ2-1; clone_size: many; cdr3_aa: CASGPGQTLGEEQFF; cdr3_nt: TGTGCTAGTGGGCCGGGACAGACCCTCGGGGAGGAGCAGTTCTTC
v_call: TRBV9; cdr3_length: 14; d_call: .; j_call: TRBJ1-1; clone_size: many; cdr3_aa: CASTRTVENTEAFF; cdr3_nt: TGTGCCAGCACCAGGACAGTCGAAAACACTGAAGCTTTCTTT
v_call: TRBV18; cdr3_length: 14; d_call: TRBD2; j_call: TRBJ2-1; clone_size: .; cdr3_aa: CASSPSGAYNEQFF; cdr3_nt: TGTGCCAGCTCACCTAGCGGGGCGTACAATGAGCAGTTCTTC
v_call: TRBV2; cdr3_length: 14; d_call: TRBD2; j_call: TRBJ2-1; clone_size: .; cdr3_aa: CASSWTSGRNEQFF; cdr3_nt: TGTGCCAGCAGCTGGACTAGTGGGCGGAATGAGCAGTTCTTC
v_call: TRBV10-2; cdr3_length: 15; d_call: .; j_call: TRBJ2-3; clone_size: once; cdr3_aa: CASSDNPSGTDTQYF; cdr3_nt: TGCGCCAGCAGTGATAACCCAAGTGGCACAGATACGCAGTATTTT
v_call: TRBV10-3; cdr3_length: 14; d_call: .; j_call: TRBJ2-7; clone_size: .; cdr3_aa: CAISEVTGLGEQYF; cdr3_nt: TGTGCCATCAGTGAGGTAACGGGGCTAGGCGAGCAGTACTTC
v_call: TRBV7-6; cdr3_length: 12; d_call: .; j_call: TRBJ2-1; clone_size: .; cdr3_aa: CASSQGREEQFF; cdr3_nt: TGTGCCAGCAGCCAAGGGCGAGAAGAGCAGTTCTTC
v_call: TRBV19; cdr3_length: 15; d_call: .; j_call: TRBJ1-1; clone_size: .; cdr3_aa: CASSLDQGLNTEAFF; cdr3_nt: TGTGCCAGCAGCCTCGACCAGGGTTTGAACACTGAAGCTTTCTTT
v_call: TRBV28; cdr3_length: 15; d_call: TRBD1; j_call: TRBJ2-1; clone_size: many; cdr3_aa: CASSPPGQGNNEQFF; cdr3_nt: TGTGCCAGCAGTCCCCCGGGACAGGGCAACAATGAGCAGTTCTTC
v_call: TRBV2; cdr3_length: 13; d_call: TRBD1; j_call: TRBJ1-5; clone_size: .; cdr3_aa: CASTRTGNQPQHF; cdr3_nt: TGTGCCAGCACCAGGACAGGTAATCAGCCCCAGCATTTT
v_call: TRBV2; cdr3_length: 15; d_call: .; j_call: TRBJ2-3; clone_size: .; cdr3_aa: CASSDPGVSTDTQYF; cdr3_nt: TGTGCCAGCAGCGACCCGGGCGTGAGCACAGATACGCAGTATTTT
v_call: TRBV4-1; cdr3_length: 17; d_call: .; j_call: TRBJ1-3; clone_size: .; cdr3_aa: CASSQASGVGTGNTIYF; cdr3_nt: TGCGCCAGCAGCCAAGCTTCAGGGGTTGGTACTGGAAACACCATATATTTT
v_call: TRBV28; cdr3_length: 14; d_call: .; j_call: TRBJ2-2; clone_size: .; cdr3_aa: CASSSLGGTGELFF; cdr3_nt: TGTGCCAGCAGTTCTCTAGGAGGGACCGGGGAGCTGTTTTTT
v_call: TRBV5-1; cdr3_length: 15; d_call: .; j_call: TRBJ2-7; clone_size: .; cdr3_aa: CASSTSGTLSYEQYF; cdr3_nt: TGCGCCAGCAGCACCTCCGGGACCCTCTCCTACGAGCAGTACTTC
v_call: TRBV5-1; cdr3_length: 13; d_call: TRBD1; j_call: TRBJ1-2; clone_size: .; cdr3_aa: CASSLATGDGYTF; cdr3_nt: TGCGCCAGCAGCTTGGCCACAGGGGATGGCTACACCTTC
v_call: TRBV2; cdr3_length: 11; d_call: TRBD2; j_call: TRBJ2-7; clone_size: .; cdr3_aa: CASSEDSGSRF; cdr3_nt: TGTGCCAGCAGTGAAGACAGCGGGAGTCGTTTC
v_call: TRBV20-1; cdr3_length: 10; d_call: .; j_call: TRBJ2-7; clone_size: .; cdr3_aa: CSASSVEQYF; cdr3_nt: TGCAGTGCTAGCTCGGTGGAGCAGTACTTC
v_call: TRBV4-1; cdr3_length: 17; d_call: .; j_call: TRBJ1-2; clone_size: .; cdr3_aa: CASRSLVGVRSNYGYTF; cdr3_nt: TGCGCCAGCAGGTCCCTTGTCGGGGTCAGGTCCAACTATGGCTACACCTTC
v_call: TRBV7-9; cdr3_length: 16; d_call: TRBD1; j_call: TRBJ1-5; clone_size: .; cdr3_aa: CASSPTGAGGNQPQHF; cdr3_nt: TGTGCCAGCAGTCCTACAGGGGCGGGGGGCAATCAGCCCCAGCATTTT
v_call: TRBV5-1; cdr3_length: 15; d_call: .; j_call: TRBJ2-7; clone_size: .; cdr3_aa: CASSFTGTLGGEQYF; cdr3_nt: TGCGCCAGCAGCTTTACCGGGACCCTAGGGGGCGAGCAGTACTTC
v_call: TRBV28; cdr3_length: 13; d_call: .; j_call: TRBJ1-2; clone_size: .; cdr3_aa: CASSSTLDYGYTF; cdr3_nt: TGTGCCAGCAGCAGCACATTGGACTATGGCTACACCTTC
v_call: TRBV2; cdr3_length: 14; d_call: .; j_call: TRBJ2-6; clone_size: many; cdr3_aa: CASSDRAGANVLTF; cdr3_nt: TGTGCCAGCAGTGACAGGGCTGGGGCCAACGTCCTGACTTTC
v_call: TRBV18; cdr3_length: 17; d_call: .; j_call: TRBJ1-5; clone_size: .; cdr3_aa: CASSVSPARGSNQPQHF; cdr3_nt: TGTGCCAGCTCAGTGTCGCCAGCTAGGGGTAGCAATCAGCCCCAGCATTTT
v_call: TRBV5-6; cdr3_length: 16; d_call: .; j_call: TRBJ2-1; clone_size: .; cdr3_aa: CASSGGRRGSFNEQFF; cdr3_nt: TGTGCCAGCAGCGGAGGGAGGAGGGGGAGCTTCAATGAGCAGTTCTTC
v_call: TRBV9; cdr3_length: 15; d_call: .; j_call: TRBJ1-3; clone_size: .; cdr3_aa: CASSTRMGGGNTIYF; cdr3_nt: TGTGCCAGCAGCACCAGGATGGGAGGAGGAAACACCATATATTTT
v_call: TRBV7-8; cdr3_length: 12; d_call: TRBD1; j_call: TRBJ1-1; clone_size: .; cdr3_aa: CASSLVRGQAFF; cdr3_nt: TGTGCCAGCAGCTTAGTCAGGGGGCAAGCTTTCTTT
v_call: TRBV6-1; cdr3_length: 14; d_call: .; j_call: TRBJ1-1; clone_size: .; cdr3_aa: CASGGWRGDTEAFF; cdr3_nt: TGTGCCAGCGGAGGTTGGAGGGGGGACACTGAAGCTTTCTTT
v_call: TRBV10-3; cdr3_length: 15; d_call: .; j_call: TRBJ2-5; clone_size: .; cdr3_aa: CAISELPSGEETQYF; cdr3_nt: TGTGCCATCAGCGAGCTACCCAGCGGAGAAGAGACCCAGTACTTC
v_call: TRBV4-2; cdr3_length: 16; d_call: TRBD2; j_call: TRBJ2-7; clone_size: .; cdr3_aa: CASSRIAGGYAYEQYF; cdr3_nt: TGTGCCAGCAGCCGGATAGCGGGAGGCTACGCCTACGAGCAGTACTTC
v_call: TRBV18; cdr3_length: 15; d_call: .; j_call: TRBJ1-5; clone_size: .; cdr3_aa: CASSAPGYSNQPQHF; cdr3_nt: TGTGCCAGCTCAGCCCCAGGGTATAGCAATCAGCCCCAGCATTTT
v_call: TRBV20-1; cdr3_length: 11; d_call: .; j_call: TRBJ2-7; clone_size: .; cdr3_aa: CSARVQGPQYF; cdr3_nt: TGCAGTGCTAGAGTACAGGGACCGCAGTACTTC
v_call: TRBV15; cdr3_length: 15; d_call: .; j_call: TRBJ1-1; clone_size: .; cdr3_aa: CATSRGGNSGTEAFF; cdr3_nt: TGTGCCACCAGCAGAGGGGGCAACAGTGGCACTGAAGCTTTCTTT
v_call: TRBV7-8; cdr3_length: 13; d_call: .; j_call: TRBJ2-5; clone_size: many; cdr3_aa: CASSLVGPETQYF; cdr3_nt: TGTGCCAGCAGCTTAGTGGGGCCCGAGACACAGTACTTC
v_call: TRBV29-1; cdr3_length: 12; d_call: .; j_call: TRBJ2-5; clone_size: .; cdr3_aa: CSAKTGRETQYF; cdr3_nt: TGCAGCGCAAAAACAGGGAGAGAGACCCAGTACTTC
v_call: TRBV2; cdr3_length: 13; d_call: .; j_call: TRBJ1-1; clone_size: .; cdr3_aa: CASSSAWNTEAFF; cdr3_nt: TGTGCCAGCAGTTCGGCGTGGAACACTGAAGCTTTCTTT
v_call: TRBV29-1; cdr3_length: 11; d_call: .; j_call: TRBJ2-2; clone_size: many; cdr3_aa: CSVEIRGRLFF; cdr3_nt: TGCAGCGTTGAGATCCGGGGGCGGCTGTTTTTT
v_call: TRBV5-4; cdr3_length: 14; d_call: .; j_call: TRBJ2-3; clone_size: .; cdr3_aa: CASGLRGTTDTQYF; cdr3_nt: TGTGCCAGCGGCTTGAGAGGGACCACAGATACGCAGTATTTT
v_call: TRBV27; cdr3_length: 13; d_call: .; j_call: TRBJ2-3; clone_size: .; cdr3_aa: CASSLTRADTQYF; cdr3_nt: TGTGCCAGCAGTTTAACTAGGGCAGATACGCAGTATTTT
v_call: TRBV28; cdr3_length: 13; d_call: .; j_call: TRBJ1-4; clone_size: .; cdr3_aa: CASSLRTEEKLFF; cdr3_nt: TGTGCCAGCAGTCTTCGGACCGAGGAAAAACTGTTTTTT
v_call: TRBV9; cdr3_length: 14; d_call: .; j_call: TRBJ2-3; clone_size: .; cdr3_aa: CASSVATSTDTQYF; cdr3_nt: TGTGCCAGCAGCGTAGCTACAAGCACAGATACGCAGTATTTT